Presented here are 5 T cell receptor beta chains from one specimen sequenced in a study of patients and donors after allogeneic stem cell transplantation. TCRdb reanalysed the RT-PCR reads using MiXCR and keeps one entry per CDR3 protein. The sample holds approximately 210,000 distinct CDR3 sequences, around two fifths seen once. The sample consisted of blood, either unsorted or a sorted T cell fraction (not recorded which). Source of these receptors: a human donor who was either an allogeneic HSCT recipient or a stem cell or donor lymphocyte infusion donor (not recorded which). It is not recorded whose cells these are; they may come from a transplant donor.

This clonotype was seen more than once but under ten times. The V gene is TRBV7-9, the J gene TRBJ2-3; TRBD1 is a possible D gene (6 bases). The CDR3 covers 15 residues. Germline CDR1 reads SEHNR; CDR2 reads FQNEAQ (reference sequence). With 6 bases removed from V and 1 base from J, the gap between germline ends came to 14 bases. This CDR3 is CASRSRGRGTDTQYF. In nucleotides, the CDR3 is TGTGCCAGCAGATCCAGGGGAAGGGGCACAGATACGCAGTATTTT. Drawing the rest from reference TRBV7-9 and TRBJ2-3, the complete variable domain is DTGVSQNPRHKITKRGQNVTFRCDPISEHNRLYWYRQTLGQGPEFLTYFQNEAQLEKSRLLSDRFSAERPKGSFSTLEIQRTEQGDSAMYLCASRSRGRGTDTQYFGPGTRLTVL.

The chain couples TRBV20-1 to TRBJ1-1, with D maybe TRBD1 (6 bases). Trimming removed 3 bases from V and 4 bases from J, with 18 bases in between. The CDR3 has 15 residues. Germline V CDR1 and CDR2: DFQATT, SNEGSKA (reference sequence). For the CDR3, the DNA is TGCAGTGCTAGGACCCCTAAAACAGGGAGCACTGAAGCTTTCTTT. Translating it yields CSARTPKTGSTEAFF.

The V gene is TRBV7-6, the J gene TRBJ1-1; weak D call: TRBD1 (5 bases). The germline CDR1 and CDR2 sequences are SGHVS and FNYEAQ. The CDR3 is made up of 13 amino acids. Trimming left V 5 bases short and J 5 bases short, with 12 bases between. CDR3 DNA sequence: TGTGCCAGCAGCACCCGGGGGAGGACTGAAGCTTTCTTT. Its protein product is CASSTRGRTEAFF. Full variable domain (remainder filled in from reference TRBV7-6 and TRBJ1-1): GAGVSQSPRYKVTKRGQDVALRCDPISGHVSLYWYRQALGQGPEFLTYFNYEAQQDKSGLPNDRFSAERPEGSISTLTIQRTEQRDSAMYRCASSTRGRTEAFFGQGTRLTVV.

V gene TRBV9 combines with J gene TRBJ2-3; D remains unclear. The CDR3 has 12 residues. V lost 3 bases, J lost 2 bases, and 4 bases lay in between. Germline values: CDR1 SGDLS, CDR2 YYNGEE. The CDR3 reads CASSAITDTQYF. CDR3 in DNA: TGTGCCAGCAGCGCCATCACAGATACGCAGTATTTT.

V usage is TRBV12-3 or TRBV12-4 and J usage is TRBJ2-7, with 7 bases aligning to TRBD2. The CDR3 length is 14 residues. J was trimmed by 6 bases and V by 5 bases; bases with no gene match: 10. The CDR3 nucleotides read TGTGCCAGCAGTACCGGCCTAGCGGACCCCGAGCAGTACTTC. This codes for CASSTGLADPEQYF.